This T cell receptor beta chain was sequenced in a study of OX40 agonist ivuxolimab in advanced cancers. Sequencing used immunoSEQ multiplex PCR; TCRdb keeps in-frame clones, though not all of them. The repertoire consists of tens of thousands of clones, with roughly 80% occurring once and the leading ten covering 5.5% to 6%. The CDR3 extends over 15 amino acids. Germline loops: CDR1 SGHAT, CDR2 FQNNGV. J was trimmed by 4 bases and V by 2 bases; bases with no gene match: 6. The chain has TRBV11-2 and TRBJ1-1, with 8 bases identical to TRBD1. This sequence was found in an adult with an advanced solid tumor such as melanoma, head and neck, liver or kidney cancer. The sample here was CD4+ or CD8+ T cells sorted from blood, taken in a trial of the OX40 agonist ivuxolimab. For the CDR3, the DNA is TGTGCCAGCAGCTTAAACGGACAGGGCGGCACTGAAGCTTTCTTT. Translated, it gives CASSLNGQGGTEAFF.